This T cell receptor (beta chain) was identified in a study of blood T cell repertoires in COVID-19. Study information: Spain, Italy and the United States supplied samples that represented acute and convalescent COVID-19. T cells, B-cell-depleted T cells, or PBMCs supplied cDNA or gDNA.

A few counts support this clone. The study assigned cohorts using participant-reported clinical history. The length of the CDR3 is 15 residues. Germline V lookup: CDR1 LGHNA, CDR2 YNFKEQ. Losses at the gene ends were 4 bases for V and 5 bases for J; bases not matched to a gene: 6. In the original processing: Researchers report that nucleated cell counts were estimated from reference gene primer amplification. TCRdb's table, derived via immunoSEQ multiplex PCR, lists solely in-frame clones and lacks some. Clonal size and the V and J genes are those of that table, whereas D and trimming came from the DNA. The sample contains about 280,000 clones, 90% of which appear only once.

Sample: PBMCs or T cells enriched from blood (not recorded which). The clonotype originates from a woman under 30 with acute COVID-19. The rearrangement joins TRBV4-2 to TRBJ2-3; 10 bases line up with TRBD1. CDR3 region: CASSPPGQGQDTQYF. The DNA of the CDR3 is TGTGCCAGCAGCCCTCCGGGACAGGGGCAAGATACGCAGTATTTT.